This T cell receptor (beta chain) was sequenced during a study of CD8 T cells in ankylosing spondylitis. V shed 6 bases and J shed 5 bases, with 14 bases lying between them. The CDR3 totals 14 residues. Germline CDR1 reads LNHNV; CDR2 reads YYDKDF (reference sequence). Findings of the study overall: The authors found the disease-linked clones to be CD8+ and relatively rare in peripheral blood. Reports of some motif variants in reactive arthritis synovial fluid and blood predate this one.

Making use of molecular barcodes, quantitative 5'-RACE generated TCR beta libraries. TCRdb processed the 5' RACE reads anew with MiXCR; each CDR3 protein has one entry. The profile shows about 240,000 distinct CDR3 sequences, approximately 9% of them singletons. This clonotype has at least ten counts. What it binds is unknown. This clonotype originated in a male donor with ankylosing spondylitis or in good health (not recorded which). The sample was blood, either unsorted or a sorted T cell fraction (not recorded which). The chain has TRBV15 and TRBJ2-1; D is unclear. CDR3 nucleotides: TGTGCCACCAGTACCGCTACCTTGGACAATGAGCAGTTCTTC. Its protein is CATSTATLDNEQFF.